The next 31 T cell receptor beta chains were all read from a single sample in a study of T-cell reconstitution after alpha-beta-depleted transplantation in children. As it was prepared, the TCRbeta library received unique molecular identifiers. One entry per CDR3 protein, called by TCRdb with MiXCR from the PCR reads. The table has 98,000 or so distinct CDR3 sequences, more than 20% seen once. The sequences come from PBMCs, collected before TCRalphabeta/CD19-depleted stem cell transplant. The receptors were sampled from a boy aged 2 to 9 with acute lymphoblastic leukemia, due to receive a stem cell transplant.

V is TRBV19 and J is TRBJ2-7, with 9 bases lining up with TRBD2. The ends lost 3 bases at V and 3 bases at J; junction bases unmatched: 6. Germline V lookup: CDR1 LNHDA, CDR2 SQIVND (reference sequence). The length of the CDR3 is 15 residues. CDR3 loop: CASSIGGLAVYEQYF. The DNA of the CDR3 is TGTGCCAGTAGTATCGGGGGACTAGCAGTCTACGAGCAGTACTTC. The full variable domain, rest sourced from reference TRBV19 and TRBJ2-7, is DGGITQSPKYLFRKEGQNVTLSCEQNLNHDAMYWYRQDPGQGLRLIYYSQIVNDFQKGDIAEGYSVSREKKESFPLTVTSAQKNPTAFYLCASSIGGLAVYEQYFGPGTRLTVT.

The sample holds many counts of this clonotype. The genes are TRBV5-1 and TRBJ2-7; the match to TRBD2 covers 11 bases. The CDR3 runs 15 residues. Trimming cost V 4 bases and J 5 bases; bases outside gene matches: 8. CDR1 is SGHRS and CDR2 is YFSETQ in the germline V gene. The CDR3 here is CASSVTSGSFDEQYF. CDR3 in DNA: TGCGCCAGCAGCGTCACTAGCGGGAGTTTCGACGAGCAGTACTTC. The whole variable domain, remainder taken from reference TRBV5-1 and TRBJ2-7, is KAGVTQTPRYLIKTRGQQVTLSCSPISGHRSVSWYQQTPGQGLQFLFEYFSETQRNKGNFPGRFSGRQFSNSRSEMNVSTLELGDSALYLCASSVTSGSFDEQYFGPGTRLTVT.

The V and J genes are TRBV6-5 and TRBJ1-4, with a possible D match to TRBD1 (5 bases). Germline V gives CDR1 MNHEY, CDR2 SVGAGI. The CDR3 covers 15 residues. Trimming left V 0 bases short and J 6 bases short, with 11 bases between. CDR3 loop: CASSYSSGTHEKLFF. The DNA for the CDR3 is TGTGCCAGCAGTTACTCCTCAGGGACCCATGAAAAACTGTTTTTT.

V gene TRBV5-1 combines with J gene TRBJ2-2; 7 nucleotides align to TRBD2. Trimming removed 4 bases from V and 6 bases from J; junction bases left unmatched: 15. CDR1 SGHRS and CDR2 YFSETQ come from the germline V gene. The CDR3 runs 17 residues. This CDR3 reads CASSRPPSGGASGELFF. CDR3 DNA: TGCGCCAGCAGCCGACCTCCTAGCGGAGGGGCCTCCGGGGAGCTGTTTTTT.

This clonotype showed up just a few times. The V call is TRBV20-1, the J call TRBJ2-3; TRBD2 aligns across 8 bases. V shed 6 bases and J 5 bases; nucleotides not matched to a gene: 16. CDR1 and CDR2 (germline): DFQATT, SNEGSKA (reference sequence). The CDR3 is made up of 16 amino acids. The CDR3 loop reads CSAWRGVGRARDTQYF. The CDR3 nucleotides are TGCAGTGCATGGAGGGGTGTCGGGAGGGCGAGAGATACGCAGTATTTT.

The gene calls are TRBV5-4 and TRBJ2-1; 9 nucleotides align to TRBD2. Per the germline V gene, CDR1 is SGHNT and CDR2 is YYREEE (reference sequence). V shed 3 bases, J shed 4 bases, and the junction held 8 bases outside the gene matches. The CDR3 runs 16 residues. CDR3 sequence (DNA): TGTGCCAGCAGCTCGGTCGGAGCGGGAGGATACAATGAGCAGTTCTTC. This codes for CASSSVGAGGYNEQFF.

This clonotype has a count of ten or more. The CDR3 reads CASSSSGTSNEQFF. CDR3 DNA sequence: TGCGCCAGCAGCTCTTCCGGGACTAGCAATGAGCAGTTCTTC. The chain recombines TRBV5-1 with TRBJ2-1, with 8 bases aligning to TRBD2. V trimming: 3 bases; J trimming: 6 bases; junction bases outside the gene matches: 5. The CDR3 length is 14 residues. CDR1 and CDR2 from the germline V gene are SGHRS and YFSETQ.

This clonotype was recorded once. This CDR3 is CASSSIKDRNYEQYF. CDR3 nucleotides: TGTGCCAGCAGTTCCATCAAGGACAGAAACTACGAGCAGTACTTC. The rearrangement uses TRBV6-5 and TRBJ2-7; maybe TRBD1 (6 bases). Looked up from germline, CDR1 is MNHEY and CDR2 is SVGAGI. The V and J ends lost 4 bases and 3 bases respectively, with 16 bases between them. The CDR3 runs to 15 residues.

The chain uses TRBV2 and TRBJ2-5; the match to TRBD1 covers 11 bases. In germline, CDR1 is SNHLY, CDR2 FYNNEI. The CDR3 extends over 12 amino acids. J gave up 5 bases and V 8 bases, and 1 base lay outside the gene matches. The CDR3 reads CASRTGGETQYF. The CDR3 nucleotides read TGTGCCAGCCGGACAGGGGGCGAGACCCAGTACTTC.

This clonotype was picked up a small number of times. The chain uses TRBV28 and TRBJ2-7; no clear D. V was trimmed by 6 bases and J by 0 bases, leaving 6 bases between them. CDR1 and CDR2 from the germline V gene are MDHEN and SYDVKM. The CDR3 spans 12 residues. In DNA, the CDR3 is TGTGCCAGCAGGAACAGCTCCTACGAGCAGTACTTC. Encoded protein: CASRNSSYEQYF.

This clonotype has a handful of counts. The CDR3 reads CASSLRTSVHNEQFF. CDR3 nucleotide sequence: TGCGCCAGCAGCTTGCGGACTAGCGTCCACAATGAGCAGTTCTTC. This chain uses TRBV5-1 with TRBJ2-1; 9 bases are a match to TRBD2. The CDR3 contains 15 residues. The germline CDR1 and CDR2 sequences are SGHRS and YFSETQ. J lost 5 bases, V lost 1 base, and 4 bases had no gene match.

This clonotype occurred a few times. The V call is TRBV20-1, the J call TRBJ2-1, with no clear D. Trimming shortened V by 0 bases and J by 5 bases, and 14 bases separated the two germline ends. This CDR3 is built from 15 residues. Germline CDR1 and CDR2: DFQATT and SNEGSKA (reference sequence). The CDR3 sequence is CSARDAKLPNNEQFF. The CDR3 nucleotides read TGCAGTGCTAGAGATGCGAAACTCCCCAACAATGAGCAGTTCTTC.

The rearrangement joins TRBV29-1 to TRBJ2-7, with D tentatively TRBD1 (6 bases). V was pared by 0 bases and J by 2 bases, with 17 bases between. This CDR3 region has 16 residues. Germline-derived CDR1 and CDR2 are SQVTM and ANQGSEA. CDR3 coding DNA: TGCAGCGTTGAAGAGCTGCGACAGGATTTTACCTACGAGCAGTACTTC. Protein sequence: CSVEELRQDFTYEQYF.

This clonotype was picked up many times. The genes are TRBV5-1 and TRBJ2-5; TRBD1 matches 7 bases. This CDR3 contains 16 residues. V lost 0 bases and J lost 1; bases outside the gene matches: 6. Looked up from germline, CDR1 is SGHRS and CDR2 is YFSETQ. This CDR3 is CASSLAADRSQETQYF. The CDR3 nucleotides read TGCGCCAGCAGCTTGGCGGCGGACAGGAGCCAAGAGACCCAGTACTTC.

This clonotype has only a few counts. The genes are TRBV20-1 and TRBJ2-1; D ambiguous. The germline V and J ends were trimmed by 4 bases and 0 bases, with 7 bases remaining between them. This CDR3 contains 13 residues. The germline CDR1 and CDR2 sequences are DFQATT and SNEGSKA (reference sequence). CDR3: CSATPSSYNEQFF. CDR3 in DNA: TGCAGTGCTACCCCGAGCTCCTACAATGAGCAGTTCTTC.

In DNA, the CDR3 is TGTGCCAGCAGGGTAGGGGGCGTAGGGGGCTACACCTTC. Translated, it gives CASRVGGVGGYTF. The chain combines TRBV12-3 or TRBV12-4 with TRBJ1-2; 7 bases map to TRBD1. There are 13 residues in the CDR3. Trimming cost V 6 bases and J 8 bases; bases outside gene matches: 9.

For this clonotype: This may come from a read error, since a much larger clone is one base off. The chain recombines TRBV20-1 with TRBJ1-2; D uncertain. Per the germline V gene, CDR1 is DFQATT and CDR2 is SNEGSKA (reference sequence). The CDR3 contains 12 residues. The CDR3 here is CSARGGLYGDTF. The CDR3 DNA reads as TGCAGTGCTAGAGGCGGACTCTATGGCGACACCTTC.

The chain carries TRBV4-1 and TRBJ2-3, with TRBD2 matching over 8 bases. CDR1 and CDR2 from the germline V gene are MGHRA and YSYEKL. There are 14 residues in the CDR3. V lost 4 bases to trimming and J lost 2 bases; unmatched junction nucleotides: 2. CDR3 residues: CASSLAGFTDTQYF. The DNA of the CDR3 is TGCGCCAGCAGCCTAGCGGGATTCACAGATACGCAGTATTTT.

This clonotype was seen a few times. The V gene is TRBV10-3, the J gene TRBJ2-5, with 7 bases matching TRBD2. Trimming took 3 bases from V and 3 from J; bases not matched to a gene: 7. The CDR3 runs to 15 residues. Germline V gene lookup returns CDR1 ENHRY and CDR2 SYGVKD. Here the CDR3 DNA reads TGTGCCATCAGTGACGCGGGAGTGCGAGAAGAGACCCAGTACTTC. This gives the protein CAISDAGVREETQYF.

This chain uses TRBV12-3 or TRBV12-4 with TRBJ2-1; 7 positions agree with TRBD1. V was clipped by 2 bases and J by 4 bases; unmatched bases: 5. CDR3 length equals 15 residues. The CDR3 here is CASSLRGQTYNEQFF. The CDR3 DNA follows: TGTGCCAGCAGTTTAAGGGGACAGACATACAATGAGCAGTTCTTC.

At least ten counts were recorded for this clonotype. The V call is TRBV5-1, the J call TRBJ2-4; 10 positions match TRBD1. CDR1 and CDR2 (germline): SGHRS, YFSETQ. With 1 base clipped from V and 7 bases from J, the junction kept 5 bases outside the gene matches. CDR3 length: 15 residues. This CDR3 is CASSLSWDRGNIQYF. CDR3 coding DNA: TGCGCCAGCAGCTTGTCCTGGGACAGGGGTAACATTCAGTACTTC.

The chain has TRBV28 and TRBJ1-5; possible D gene TRBD1, 5 bases. V dropped 5 bases and J dropped 0 bases, with 8 bases sitting between them. CDR3 length: 14 residues. The germline V gene encodes CDR1 MDHEN and CDR2 SYDVKM. The CDR3 spells CASSGGGSNQPQHF. The CDR3, as DNA: TGTGCCAGCAGTGGGGGGGGTAGCAATCAGCCCCAGCATTTT. Full variable domain (missing parts from reference TRBV28 and TRBJ1-5): DVKVTQSSRYLVKRTGEKVFLECVQDMDHENMFWYRQDPGLGLRLIYFSYDVKMKEKGDIPEGYSVSREKKERFSLILESASTNQTSMYLCASSGGGSNQPQHFGDGTRLSIL.

This clonotype has more than one count but fewer than ten. The rearrangement joins TRBV5-6 to TRBJ2-2; no clear D gene. The CDR3 sequence is 17 residues long. V shed 2 bases and J shed 4 bases, with 18 bases lying between them. Germline lookup yields CDR1 SGHDT and CDR2 YYEEEE. The CDR3 region is CASSLRAGPSPTGELFF. DNA of the CDR3: TGTGCCAGCAGCTTAAGGGCCGGGCCCAGTCCCACCGGGGAGCTGTTTTTT.

This clonotype has only a few counts. The CDR3 spells CASSGLAGEQFF. For the CDR3, the DNA is TGTGCCAGCAGCGGACTAGCGGGAGAGCAGTTCTTC. The J gene is TRBJ2-1, the V gene TRBV9, with TRBD2 identical over 11 bases. V gave up 3 bases and J gave up 10 bases; unmatched junction bases: 0. This CDR3 contains 12 residues. Germline CDR1 is SGDLS and CDR2 is YYNGEE.

This clonotype was observed many times. The chain has TRBV20-1 and TRBJ1-5; D is uncertain. The germline gives CDR1 DFQATT, CDR2 SNEGSKA (reference sequence). With 3 bases removed from V and 3 bases from J, the gap between germline ends came to 12 bases. The CDR3 has 14 residues. As DNA, the CDR3 is TGCAGTGCTAGTATGGGATCGGCCAATCAGCCCCAGCATTTT. This codes for CSASMGSANQPQHF.

This clonotype was seen at least ten times. The V and J genes are TRBV15 and TRBJ2-1; D is uncertain. Trimming left V 3 bases short and J 4 bases short, with 13 bases between. This CDR3 contains 15 residues. The germline CDR1 and CDR2 sequences are LNHNV and YYDKDF (reference sequence). In DNA, the CDR3 is TGTGCCACCAGCAGCACCTCATCCCCTTACAATGAGCAGTTCTTC. This translates into CATSSTSSPYNEQFF.

Comments on this clonotype: The germline gene is not matched at one end of the junction; a read error may be the cause. V gene TRBV7-2 combines with J gene TRBJ2-7; TRBD2 is a possible D gene (6 bases). CDR1 is SGHTA and CDR2 is FQGNSA in the germline V gene. The CDR3 spans 15 residues. This chain's CDR3 is CASSLDLASSYKQYF. The CDR3 DNA is TGTGCCAGCAGCTTAGATCTAGCGAGCTCCTACAAGCAGTACTTC.

This clonotype was counted a few times. This chain uses TRBV3-1 with TRBJ2-3; TRBD2 might be the D (5 bases). Germline values: CDR1 LGHDT, CDR2 YNNKEL (reference sequence). CDR3 length equals 13 residues. Trimming removed 5 bases at V and 6 bases at J, with 12 bases between. The CDR3 loop is CASSEISADTQYF. As DNA, the CDR3 is TGTGCCAGCAGCGAAATTAGCGCCGATACGCAGTATTTT.

This rearrangement joins TRBV28 to TRBJ2-3; D possibly corresponds to TRBD1 (6 bases). Germline loops: CDR1 MDHEN, CDR2 SYDVKM. V lost 5 bases, J lost 3 bases, and 15 bases lay in between. CDR3 length: 15 amino acids. The CDR3 reads CASSTTGAGTDTQYF. The DNA for the CDR3 is TGTGCCAGCAGTACGACAGGTGCAGGTACAGATACGCAGTATTTT.

V and J are TRBV28 and TRBJ2-1; 8 bases agree with TRBD2. Germline V gives CDR1 MDHEN, CDR2 SYDVKM. J gave up 4 bases and V 5 bases, and 4 bases lay outside the gene matches. The CDR3 totals 14 residues. CDR3 amino acids: CASSPSGQYNEQFF. The DNA for the CDR3 is TGTGCCAGCAGTCCTAGCGGGCAGTACAATGAGCAGTTCTTC.

This clonotype was picked up a small number of times. The V and J genes are TRBV20-1 and TRBJ2-7; the D is unclear. The CDR3 totals 14 residues. CDR1 is DFQATT and CDR2 is SNEGSKA in the germline V gene (reference sequence). Trimming shortened V by 0 bases and J by 5 bases, and 14 bases separated the two germline ends. DNA for the CDR3: TGCAGTGCTAGAGATCCCTTCCCTAGGGACGAGCAGTACTTC. The encoded protein is CSARDPFPRDEQYF.